The 3 T cell receptor beta chains in this list originate from one sample, sequenced in a study of early T cells in non-severe SARS-CoV-2 infection. Each CDR3 protein gets one entry after TCRdb re-called the 5' RACE reads with MiXCR. Among roughly 40,000 distinct CDR3 sequences, under 8% were seen once, and the ten largest hold roughly 6%. Sequenced sample: whole blood. The source of these receptors is an adult who was a healthcare worker with PCR-confirmed SARS-CoV-2 infection or an uninfected control (not recorded which).

This clonotype has only a few counts. The genes are TRBV29-1 and TRBJ2-1; no definite D call. Per the germline V gene, CDR1 is SQVTM and CDR2 is ANQGSEA. V gave up 4 bases and J gave up 7 bases, with 5 bases separating them. This CDR3 is built from 10 residues. This CDR3 is CSVALNEQFF. CDR3 bases: TGCAGCGTTGCGTTGAATGAGCAGTTCTTC.

The CDR3 sequence is CASGGDHSTDTQYF. The CDR3, as DNA: TGTGCCAGCGGGGGCGACCACAGCACAGATACGCAGTATTTT. The rearrangement links TRBV12-3 or TRBV12-4 to TRBJ2-3, with D perhaps matching TRBD1 (6 bases). Trimming took 8 bases from V and 0 from J, leaving 12 bases between them. This CDR3 has 14 residues.

Only a few counts were recorded for this clonotype. This rearrangement joins TRBV6-2 or TRBV6-3 to TRBJ2-1; no firm D call. The CDR3 has 13 residues. Deletions cut 4 bases from V and 3 bases from J, with 7 bases between. From germline, CDR1 is MNHEY and CDR2 SVGEGT. In nucleotides, the CDR3 is TGTGCCAGCAGTTTCAAGGACTACAATGAGCAGTTCTTC. This translates into CASSFKDYNEQFF.